This T cell receptor (beta chain) was captured by sequencing in a study of T cell responses to AZD1222 COVID-19 vaccine. Study as a whole: Pooled samples include second doses given at about 4 or 12 weeks. Findings and limits, study-wide: Two AZD1222 doses significantly raised spike-specific TCR breadth and depth over controls. Donors skewed white British and female; clonal diversity was possibly underestimated.

Libraries were prepared by immunoSEQ multiplex PCR; TCRdb keeps only in-frame clonotypes and omits some of them. The top ten hold about 4.5% of the sample, which has about 120,000 clones, around 92% seen once. The CDR3 runs 16 residues. The V gene end was trimmed by 0 bases and the J gene end by 8 bases; junction bases not matched to a gene: 12. Germline V lookup: CDR1 GTSNPN, CDR2 SVGIG (reference sequence). This clone was observed a single time. Its antigen is still unknown. The input for sequencing was peripheral blood, taken on day 0 of AZD1222 vaccination. This clonotype was obtained from an adult in good health. The rearrangement links TRBV30 to TRBJ1-4; 7 bases fit TRBD1. The CDR3 loop reads CAWSVGGTASQEKLFF. DNA for the CDR3: TGTGCCTGGAGTGTAGGGGGGACAGCCAGTCAAGAAAAACTGTTTTTT. The whole variable domain, remainder taken from reference TRBV30 and TRBJ1-4, is SQTIHQWPATLVQPVGSPLSLECTVEGTSNPNLYWYRQAAGRGLQLLFYSVGIGQISSEVPQNLSASRPQDRQFILSSKKLLLSDSGFYLCAWSVGGTASQEKLFFGSGTQLSVL.